A single sample is the source of the 13 T cell receptor beta chains below, sequenced in a study of blood T cell repertoires in COVID-19. Assay used: immunoSEQ multiplex PCR; TCRdb lists only in-frame clones, some missing. The repertoire holds some 190,000 clones, with roughly 84% as singletons. Material: PBMCs or T cells enriched from blood (not recorded which). The receptors derive from a woman between 25 and 40 years old who had recovered from COVID-19.

V is TRBV14 and J is TRBJ2-1; a possible D gene is TRBD2 (6 bases). The CDR3 is 15 residues long. Looked up from germline, CDR1 is SGHDN and CDR2 is FVKESK. V lost 0 bases and J 12 bases, leaving 18 bases between the germline ends. The CDR3 bases are TGTGCCAGCAGCCAAGAGAATCTGCCGCGGGAACGGCAGTTCTTC. Translating gives CASSQENLPRERQFF.

The J gene is TRBJ2-7, the V gene TRBV7-2; the match to TRBD2 covers 10 bases. Looked up from germline, CDR1 is SGHTA and CDR2 is FQGNSA. The CDR3 contains 12 residues. V was clipped by 8 bases and J by 4 bases; unmatched bases: 2. Here the CDR3 DNA reads TGTGCCAGCTTACTAGCGGGGTACGAGCAGTACGTC. Residues: CASLLAGYEQYV.

This clone showed up just a few times. The rearrangement uses TRBV27 and TRBJ1-5, with TRBD1 matching over 7 bases. The CDR3 contains 14 residues. Germline CDR1 is MNHEY and CDR2 is SMNVEV (reference sequence). After removal of 6 bases from V and 4 bases from J, the junction contained 6 bases not matched to a gene. The CDR3 nucleotides read TGTGCCAGCAGGTCGGGACAGCCAAATCAGCCCCAGCATTTT. Translation gives CASRSGQPNQPQHF.

This chain uses TRBV9 with TRBJ2-6, with 10 bases matching TRBD1. This CDR3 is 18 amino acids long. Trimming at V came to 3 bases and at J to 2 bases, leaving 8 bases not matched to a gene. Germline loops: CDR1 SGDLS, CDR2 YYNGEE. In DNA, the CDR3 is TGTGCCAGCAGCGCGGACAGGGGGAATTTACCTGGGGCCAACGTCCTGACTTTC. Amino acid sequence: CASSADRGNLPGANVLTF.

This chain joins TRBV12-5 and TRBJ2-3; 11 nucleotides line up with TRBD2. This CDR3 contains 18 residues. V gave up 6 bases and J gave up 0 bases; unmatched junction bases: 11. The germline V gene encodes CDR1 LGHNT and CDR2 FRNRAP. This CDR3 is CASGTGASGGPSTDTQYF. The CDR3 DNA reads TGTGCTAGTGGGACCGGGGCTAGCGGGGGGCCTAGCACAGATACGCAGTATTTT.

The J gene is TRBJ1-1, the V gene TRBV25-1; D gene ambiguous. CDR1 is MGHDK, CDR2 SYGVNS, per germline. This CDR3 region has 13 residues. V dropped 2 bases and J dropped 1 base, with 5 bases sitting between them. CDR3 sequence reads: CASSEPGNTEAFF. CDR3 nucleotides: TGTGCCAGCAGTGAACCAGGGAACACTGAAGCTTTCTTT. Full variable domain (rest looked up from reference TRBV25-1 and TRBJ1-1): EADIYQTPRYLVIGTGKKITLECSQTMGHDKMYWYQQDPGMELHLIHYSYGVNSTEKGDLSSESTVSRIRTEHFPLTLESARPSHTSQYLCASSEPGNTEAFFGQGTRLTVV.

This sequence joins TRBV11-2 and TRBJ2-7; possibly TRBD1 for D (5 bases). This CDR3 region has 14 residues. V shed 4 bases and J shed 4 bases, with 14 bases lying between them. Germline values: CDR1 SGHAT, CDR2 FQNNGV. This chain's CDR3 is CASSSIGARYEQYV. The CDR3 region has the DNA TGTGCCAGCAGCTCTATAGGGGCTAGGTACGAGCAGTACGTC.

This sequence joins TRBV28 and TRBJ2-2; D is undetermined. V was cut by 8 bases and J by 0 bases, with 7 bases left in between. The CDR3 length is 13 residues. The germline CDR1 and CDR2 sequences are MDHEN and SYDVKM. The DNA for the CDR3 is TGTGCCAGCTGCCTAGCGAACACCGGGGAGCTGTTTTTT. Its translation is CASCLANTGELFF.

This clone showed up just once. This rearrangement joins TRBV19 to TRBJ2-7; TRBD1 matches at 7 bases. Per germline, CDR1 LNHDA and CDR2 SQIVND (reference sequence). V was clipped by 5 bases and J by 4 bases; unmatched bases: 5. This CDR3 has 13 residues. The CDR3 loop is CASSPRQGYEQYF. The CDR3 DNA follows: TGTGCCAGTAGTCCCAGACAGGGTTACGAGCAGTACTTC.

This clone was seen just once. V gene TRBV7-6 combines with J gene TRBJ1-4; no reliable D call. The CDR3 length is 15 residues. CDR1 and CDR2 from the germline V gene are SGHVS and FNYEAQ. The V and J ends lost 1 base and 8 bases respectively, with 14 bases between them. Here the CDR3 DNA reads TGTGCCAGCAGCTTAGGCGTGGGCAGCAAAGAAAAACTGTTTTTT. As protein: CASSLGVGSKEKLFF. The whole variable domain, remainder taken from reference TRBV7-6 and TRBJ1-4, is GAGVSQSPRYKVTKRGQDVALRCDPISGHVSLYWYRQALGQGPEFLTYFNYEAQQDKSGLPNDRFSAERPEGSISTLTIQRTEQRDSAMYRCASSLGVGSKEKLFFGSGTQLSVL.

This chain links TRBV7-6 with TRBJ2-5; 7 positions match TRBD1. This CDR3 has 14 residues. Trimming at V came to 3 bases and at J to 4 bases, leaving 5 bases not matched to a gene. The germline gives CDR1 SGHVS, CDR2 FNYEAQ. DNA for the CDR3: TGTGCCAGCAGCTTCATGACAGGGCGAGAGACCCAGTACTTC. This translates into CASSFMTGRETQYF.

The chain joins TRBV9 to TRBJ2-3, with TRBD2 as a possible D gene (6 bases). CDR3 length equals 15 residues. Trimming cost V 0 bases and J 3 bases, with 11 bases left between them. Germline CDR1 is SGDLS and CDR2 is YYNGEE. CDR3 bases: TGTGCCAGCAGCGTAGTGGACGGGAGAACAGATACGCAGTATTTT. Amino acid sequence: CASSVVDGRTDTQYF.

This sequence joins TRBV3-1 (or the pseudogene TRBV3-2) and TRBJ2-6; D gene uncertain. The germline CDR1 and CDR2 sequences are LGHDT and YNNKEL (reference sequence). The CDR3 is 14 residues long. Trimming pared 5 bases from V and 2 bases from J, leaving 7 bases between. CDR3 bases: TGTGCCAGCAGCTTAGTGGCTGGGGCCAACGTCCTGACTTTC. It translates to CASSLVAGANVLTF.